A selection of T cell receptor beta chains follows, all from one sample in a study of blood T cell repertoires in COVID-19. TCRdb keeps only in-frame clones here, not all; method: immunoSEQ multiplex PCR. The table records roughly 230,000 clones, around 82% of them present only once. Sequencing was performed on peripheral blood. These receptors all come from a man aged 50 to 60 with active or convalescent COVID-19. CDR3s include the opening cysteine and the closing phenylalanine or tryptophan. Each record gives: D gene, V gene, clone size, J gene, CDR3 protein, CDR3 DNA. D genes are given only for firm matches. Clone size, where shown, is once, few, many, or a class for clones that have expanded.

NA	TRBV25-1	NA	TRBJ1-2	CASRQAGAGYTF	TGTGCCAGCAGGCAGGCGGGGGCTGGCTACACCTTC
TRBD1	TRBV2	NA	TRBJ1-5	CASSGQGYNQPQHF	TGTGCCAGCAGTGGACAGGGGTACAATCAGCCCCAGCATTTT
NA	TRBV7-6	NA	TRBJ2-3	CASSSPEGGIDTQYF	TGTGCCAGCAGCTCGCCGGAGGGGGGGATAGATACGCAGTATTTT
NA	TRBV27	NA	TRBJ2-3	CASSLARTDTQYF	TGTGCCAGCAGTTTAGCCCGGACAGATACGCAGTATTTT
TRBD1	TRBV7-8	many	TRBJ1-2	CASSFQGQNYGYTF	TGTGCCAGCAGCTTCCAGGGACAGAACTATGGCTACACCTTC
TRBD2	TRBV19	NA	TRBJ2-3	CASSISRRGGRITDTQYF	TGTGCCAGTAGTATCTCTAGGCGGGGGGGCCGAATCACAGATACGCAGTATTTT
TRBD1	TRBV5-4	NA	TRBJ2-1	CASSRPGQGRAGEQFF	TGTGCCAGCAGCCGACCCGGACAGGGAAGGGCGGGAGAGCAGTTCTTC
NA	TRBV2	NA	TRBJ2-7	CASSEEYRGEQYF	TGTGCCAGCAGTGAAGAGTATCGGGGTGAGCAGTACTTC
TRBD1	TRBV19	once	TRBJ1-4	CASNPGQPSEKLFF	TGTGCCAGTAACCCGGGACAGCCATCTGAAAAACTGTTTTTT
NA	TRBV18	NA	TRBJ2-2	CASPKTAGNTGELFF	TGTGCCAGCCCAAAAACGGCAGGGAACACCGGGGAGCTGTTTTTT
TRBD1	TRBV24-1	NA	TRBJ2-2	CATSDFGTGLTGELFF	TGTGCCACCAGTGATTTCGGGACAGGGTTGACCGGGGAGCTGTTTTTT
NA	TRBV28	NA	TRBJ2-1	CASKLGPLYNEQFF	TGTGCCAGCAAACTAGGACCTTTGTACAATGAGCAGTTCTTC
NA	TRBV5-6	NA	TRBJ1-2	CASSSDSFYGYTF	TGTGCCAGCAGCTCGGACAGTTTTTATGGCTACACCTTC
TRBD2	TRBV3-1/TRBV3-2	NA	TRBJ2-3	CASSNGGVTDTQYF	TGTGCCAGCAGCAACGGGGGGGTCACAGATACGCAGTATTTT
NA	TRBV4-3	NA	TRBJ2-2	CASSQAGTGNTGELFF	TGCGCCAGCAGCCAAGCCGGGACTGGGAACACCGGGGAGCTGTTTTTT
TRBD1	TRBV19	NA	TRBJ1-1	CASRGTGSWTEAFF	TGTGCCAGTAGGGGGACAGGTTCGTGGACTGAAGCTTTCTTT
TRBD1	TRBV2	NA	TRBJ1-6	CASSEGQGLNSPLHF	TGTGCCAGCAGCGAAGGACAGGGGTTGAATTCACCCCTCCACTTT
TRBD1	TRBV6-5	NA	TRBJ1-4	CASRRQGGNEKLFF	TGTGCCAGCAGGAGACAGGGCGGGAATGAAAAACTGTTTTTT
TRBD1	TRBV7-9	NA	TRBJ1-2	CASRPPDRELYGYTF	TGTGCCAGCAGACCCCCGGACAGGGAACTATACGGCTACACCTTC
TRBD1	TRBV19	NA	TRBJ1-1	CASSFDRVENTEAFF	TGTGCCAGTAGTTTCGACAGGGTCGAGAACACTGAAGCTTTCTTT
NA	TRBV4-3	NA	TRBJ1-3	CASSQDLAGSGNTIYF	TGCGCCAGCAGCCAAGATCTTGCAGGGTCCGGAAACACCATATATTTT
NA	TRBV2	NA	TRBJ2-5	CASSPAGTQYF	TGTGCCAGCAGCCCCGCAGGGACCCAGTACTTC
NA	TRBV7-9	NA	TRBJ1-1	CASSLDIITEAFF	TGTGCCAGCAGCTTAGACATCATCACTGAAGCTTTCTTT
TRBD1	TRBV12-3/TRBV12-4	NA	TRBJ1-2	CASSPQGADGYTF	TGTGCCAGCAGTCCACAGGGGGCTGACGGCTACACCTTC
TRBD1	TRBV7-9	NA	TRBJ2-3	CASSQIRGREDTQYF	TGTGCCAGCAGCCAAATCAGGGGGCGAGAAGATACGCAGTATTTT
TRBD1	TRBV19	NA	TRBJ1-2	CAGRQGNGYTF	TGTGCCGGGAGACAGGGAAATGGCTACACCTTC
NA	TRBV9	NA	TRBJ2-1	CASSVGVGWGDEQFF	TGTGCCAGCAGCGTAGGGGTGGGCTGGGGAGATGAGCAGTTCTTC
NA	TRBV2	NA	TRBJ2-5	CASKAALQETQYF	TGTGCCAGCAAAGCGGCTTTACAAGAGACCCAGTACTTC
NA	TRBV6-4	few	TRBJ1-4	CASSDSSGSIINEKLFF	TGTGCCAGCAGTGACTCGTCAGGGTCCATAATAAATGAAAAACTGTTTTTT
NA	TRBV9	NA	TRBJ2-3	CASSVGPGGLTSTDTQYF	TGTGCCAGCAGCGTAGGACCGGGGGGCCTCACTAGCACAGATACGCAGTATTTT
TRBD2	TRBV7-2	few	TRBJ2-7	CASSLGTSGRTLSYEQYF	TGTGCCAGCAGCTTGGGGACTAGCGGGCGGACGCTCTCCTACGAGCAGTACTTC
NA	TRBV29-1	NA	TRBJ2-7	CSVLGSQHEQYF	TGCAGCGTCCTGGGCAGTCAGCACGAGCAGTACTTC
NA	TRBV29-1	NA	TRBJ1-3	CSVEESGGNTIYF	TGCAGCGTTGAAGAATCAGGCGGAAACACCATATATTTT
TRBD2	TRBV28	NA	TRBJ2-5	CASVLAGGLETQYF	TGTGCCAGCGTACTAGCGGGGGGGCTGGAGACCCAGTACTTC
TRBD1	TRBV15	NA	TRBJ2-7	CATSRVQGAREQYF	TGTGCCACCAGCAGAGTACAGGGGGCGCGTGAGCAGTACTTC
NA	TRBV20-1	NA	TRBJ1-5	CSASRGNFNQPQHF	TGCAGTGCAAGTCGGGGGAACTTCAATCAGCCCCAGCATTTT
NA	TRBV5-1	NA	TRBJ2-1	CASSLFYRGGSKRQFF	TGCGCCAGCAGCTTATTCTACCGGGGAGGCAGCAAGAGGCAGTTCTTC
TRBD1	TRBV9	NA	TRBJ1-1	CASSGPRDSFSTEAFF	TGTGCCAGCAGCGGGCCAAGGGACAGCTTCTCCACTGAAGCTTTCTTT
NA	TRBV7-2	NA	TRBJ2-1	CASSLAQGVYNEQFF	TGTGCCAGCAGCTTAGCACAGGGCGTCTACAATGAGCAGTTCTTC
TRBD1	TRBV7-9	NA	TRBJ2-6	CASLIGQGYSGANVLTF	TGTGCCAGCCTAATCGGACAGGGCTACTCTGGGGCCAACGTCCTGACTTTC
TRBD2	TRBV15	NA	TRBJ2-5	CATSTGGTSGGTQETQYF	TGTGCCACCAGCACCGGCGGGACTAGCGGGGGGACCCAAGAGACCCAGTACTTC
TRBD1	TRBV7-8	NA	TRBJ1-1	CASSPRTGTGAFF	TGTGCCAGCAGCCCGCGGACAGGGACAGGAGCTTTCTTT